This T cell receptor beta chain derives from a study of CD8+ T cells in alopecia areata. Extraction and reverse transcription of RNA yielded cDNA as the sequencing template. Only in-frame clones appear in the TCRdb table, and some are missing; sequencing was by immunoSEQ multiplex PCR. The sample gives 3,500 to 4,000 clones, none seen only once, and the top ten clones hold roughly 33%. This clone was detected many times. The genes and germline here are from mouse. The CDR3 extends 4 residues past the end of the read, so its final part is completed from the germline J gene. After pooling, cutaneous lymph node cells were sorted with CD4, CD8alpha, NKG2D, NKG2ACE and other markers. Germline-derived CDR1 and CDR2 are NNHNN and SYGAGS (reference sequence). Trimming took off 5 bases at V and 3 bases at J, with 9 bases between the two ends. The CDR3 is 12 amino acids.

This TCR derives from a C3H/HeJ mouse with alopecia areata. MHC haplotype of the mouse line: H2-k. The chain links TRBV13-2 to TRBJ2-7, with D tentatively TRBD1 (6 bases). Sequenced input: CD8+ T cells sorted from a lymph node. CDR3 loop: CASGGQNYEQYF. The CDR3 DNA, read in part, is TGTGCCAGCGGGGGACAAAACTAT.